This section outlines one T cell receptor beta chain sequence together with its context. Its antigen is undetermined. These data belong to a study of glioma-infiltrating T cells. The iRepertoire nested amplicon-rescue multiplex PCR amplified TCR alpha and beta CDR3s from RNA. Tissue mRNA or PBMC total RNA, roughly 90-450 ng, went into one-step reverse transcription and amplification. TCRdb analysed the multiplex PCR reads with MiXCR anew, one entry per CDR3 protein. The sample contains 300,000 to 450,000 distinct CDR3 sequences, less than 50% of which appear only once. Study outcomes and limitations: CDR3 overlap between tissue and blood was very small. Patients with low tissue-blood divergence carried a signature set of shared blood CDR3 motifs. Tissue-blood divergence was below expectation in non-neoplastic patients, above in gliomas.

This TCR was recovered from a human donor with low-grade glioma or glioblastoma, undergoing nonglioma brain surgery, or in good health (not recorded which). Specimen: glioma tissue, nonneoplastic brain tissue, or PBMCs (not recorded which).

CDR3 in DNA: TGTGCCAGCGCTCCCGGGGACCATTCCTACGAGCAGTACTTC. It encodes CASAPGDHSYEQYF. The chain joins TRBV27 to TRBJ2-7, with D possibly being TRBD1 or TRBD2 (5 bases each). V was cut by 8 bases and J by 1 base, with 15 bases left in between. CDR1 and CDR2 (germline): MNHEY, SMNVEV (reference sequence). The CDR3 runs 14 residues.